The sequence of this T cell receptor beta chain was determined in a study of T cell changes during pregnancy in multiple sclerosis (dated by TCRdb to about 2019). Notes on the research overall: The study looked at changes in the T cell repertoire across pregnancy in women with multiple sclerosis.

Concerning this clone: The clone's antigen remains unknown. No base quality values were provided; no much bigger clone lies one nucleotide off.

To prepare the library, the immunoSEQ multiplex PCR assay was applied. Not all clones reach the TCRdb copy of this immuneACCESS table, which keeps in-frame sequences only. Checked studies attribute under half of the gap to unresolved V genes and leave the rest unexplained. For this sample there are 80,000 to 100,000 clones; approximately 93% appear just once. The top ten clonotypes cover roughly 0.99% of the sample. The CDR3 measures 15 amino acids from cysteine to phenylalanine. Solely the CDR3 DNA is kept, with 45 bases framed from the first base. Recombination joined TRBV12-1 with TRBJ2-5; whether TRBD1, the table's D call, matches the DNA was not checked. TRBV12-1 is a pseudogene locus. This specimen consisted of peripheral blood, obtained after pregnancy. The receptor comes from a female donor with multiple sclerosis, enrolled in a pregnancy study. The CDR3 region has the sequence CASSFAGQGRETQYF. Here is the DNA: TGTGCCAGCAGCTTTGCTGGTCAGGGGCGGGAGACCCAGTACTTC.